This T cell receptor (beta chain) derives from a study of blood T cell repertoires in COVID-19. Study information: The United States, Italy and Spain provided the acute and convalescent COVID-19 samples. T cells, B-cell-depleted T cells, or PBMCs supplied cDNA or gDNA.

As processed by the authors: Amplification of reference gene primers provided the estimated nucleated cell counts. The method was immunoSEQ multiplex PCR; TCRdb's version includes in-frame clones alone and lacks a portion of them. D and trimming come from the DNA, and the V and J calls and clone size come from that table. The table lists fewer than 65,000 clones, 85% to 95% of them singletons. The CDR3 spans 14 residues. CDR1 and CDR2 from the germline V gene are SGHVS and FQNEAQ. V gave up 3 bases and J gave up 4 bases, with 12 bases separating them. The chain joins TRBV7-8 to TRBJ1-2; perhaps TRBD1 as D (5 bases). The sample consisted of peripheral blood. The source of this sequence is a middle-aged man with acute or convalescent COVID-19. Written as DNA, the CDR3 is TGTGCCAGCAGCTTTAATCAGGGTGGCTATGGCTACACCTTC. It translates to CASSFNQGGYGYTF.